These 25 T cell receptor beta chains were sequenced from one sample in a study of T cell responses to AZD1222 COVID-19 vaccine. Profiled with immunoSEQ multiplex PCR; TCRdb holds only in-frame clones, not every one. The table lists 150,000 or so clones, about nine tenths of them singletons. This specimen consisted of peripheral blood, obtained on day 0 of AZD1222 vaccination. The source is an adult in good health.

This rearrangement joins TRBV5-8 to TRBJ1-5; perhaps TRBD1 as D (5 bases). Trimming left V 0 bases short and J 3 bases short, with 10 bases between. Germline CDR1 and CDR2: SGHTS and YDEGEE. CDR3 length: 15 residues. The CDR3 here is CASSLGQKVNQPQHF. CDR3 bases: TGTGCCAGCAGCTTGGGACAGAAAGTCAATCAGCCCCAGCATTTT.

The J gene is TRBJ2-1, the V gene TRBV5-1; 7 bases agree with TRBD1. CDR1 SGHRS and CDR2 YFSETQ come from the germline V gene. J lost 10 bases, V lost 2 bases, and 3 bases had no gene match. The CDR3 loop spans 12 amino acids. CDR3 in DNA: TGCGCCAGCAGCTTACAGGGGTGGGAGCAGTTCTTC. Its protein is CASSLQGWEQFF.

This clone has a handful of counts. The V call is TRBV28, the J call TRBJ1-6; tentatively, D is TRBD1 (5 bases). Per the germline V gene, CDR1 is MDHEN and CDR2 is SYDVKM. The CDR3 totals 14 residues. Trimming stripped 5 bases from V and 5 bases from J, with 10 bases between. The CDR3 loop reads CASSRDPNNSPLHF. As DNA, the CDR3 is TGTGCCAGCAGTCGGGACCCTAATAATTCACCCCTCCACTTT.

This chain joins TRBV5-5 and TRBJ2-7; 9 bases map to TRBD1. Trimming at V came to 4 bases and at J to 1 base, leaving 9 bases not matched to a gene. Looked up from germline, CDR1 is SGHKS and CDR2 is YYEKEE (reference sequence). The CDR3 is 16 amino acids. The CDR3 DNA sequence: TGTGCCAGCAGCCGTGATTGGGACAGGGCTTCCTACGAGCAGTACTTC. This codes for CASSRDWDRASYEQYF.

The chain has TRBV11-3 and TRBJ2-7; a possible D gene is TRBD2 (6 bases). The V gene's germline CDR1 is SGHNT and CDR2 YENEEA. V was trimmed by 5 bases and J by 1 base, leaving 12 bases between them. This CDR3 is built from 14 residues. The CDR3 nucleotides are TGTGCCAGCAGCCGAGGAGGGTCTTCCTACGAGCAGTACTTC. Protein product: CASSRGGSSYEQYF.

The rearrangement joins TRBV4-3 to TRBJ1-1; D gene unclear. The germline CDR1 and CDR2 sequences are LGHNA and YSLEER. The CDR3 loop spans 13 amino acids. V shed 0 bases and J shed 4 bases, with 6 bases lying between them. The CDR3 nucleotides are TGCGCCAGCAGCCAAGATCTGGGCACTGAAGCTTTCTTT. It is translated as CASSQDLGTEAFF.

The chain combines TRBV7-9 with TRBJ1-6; 7 positions agree with TRBD1. V gave up 1 base and J gave up 5 bases; unmatched junction bases: 11. The CDR3 has 18 amino acids. Looked up from germline, CDR1 is SEHNR and CDR2 is FQNEAQ (reference sequence). The CDR3 sequence is CASSLDGSSTGDNSPLHF. Written as DNA, the CDR3 is TGTGCCAGCAGCTTAGACGGCTCAAGCACAGGGGATAATTCACCCCTCCACTTT. Full variable domain (outside the CDR3, taken from reference TRBV7-9 and TRBJ1-6): DTGVSQNPRHKITKRGQNVTFRCDPISEHNRLYWYRQTLGQGPEFLTYFQNEAQLEKSRLLSDRFSAERPKGSFSTLEIQRTEQGDSAMYLCASSLDGSSTGDNSPLHFGNGTRLTVT.

V usage is TRBV12-3 or TRBV12-4 and J usage is TRBJ2-3; D not certain. This CDR3 has 12 amino acids. Trimming shortened V by 4 bases and J by 4 bases, and 6 bases separated the two germline ends. DNA of the CDR3: TGTGCCAGCAGTTCCGACTCAGATACGCAGTATTTT. This translates into CASSSDSDTQYF.

The rearrangement links TRBV11-2 to TRBJ2-7, with 8 nucleotides matching TRBD2. The germline gives CDR1 SGHAT, CDR2 FQNNGV. With 4 bases clipped from V and 2 bases from J, the junction kept 13 bases outside the gene matches. The CDR3 totals 17 residues. The CDR3 coding sequence is TGTGCCAGCAGCTCGCGTTGGGTTAGCGGGGTAACCTACGAGCAGTACTTC. Its protein product is CASSSRWVSGVTYEQYF.

The genes are TRBV7-3 and TRBJ1-1; D is unresolved. Trimming took 5 bases from V and 1 from J, leaving 8 bases between them. The CDR3 runs to 13 residues. Looked up from germline, CDR1 is SGHTA and CDR2 is FQGTGA. CDR3: CASSRDKNTEAFF. DNA for the CDR3: TGTGCCAGCAGCCGAGACAAGAACACTGAAGCTTTCTTT.

The genes are TRBV4-3 and TRBJ2-7, with D perhaps TRBD1 (5 bases). The V gene's germline CDR1 is LGHNA and CDR2 YSLEER. This CDR3 has 13 amino acids. Trimming took 4 bases from V and 2 from J, leaving 9 bases between them. In nucleotides, the CDR3 is TGCGCCAGCAGCCGGACACCTACCTACGAGCAGTACTTC. Encoded protein: CASSRTPTYEQYF.

The chain couples TRBV4-1 to TRBJ1-4; D is perhaps TRBD1 (6 bases). Trimming shortened V by 8 bases and J by 2 bases, and 15 bases separated the two germline ends. In germline, CDR1 is MGHRA, CDR2 YSYEKL. The length of the CDR3 is 15 residues. This chain's CDR3 is CASRKGVGTNEKLFF. The CDR3 DNA is TGCGCCAGCCGAAAGGGGGTCGGGACTAATGAAAAACTGTTTTTT.

The chain recombines TRBV28 with TRBJ2-7, with TRBD2 matching 8 bases. CDR3 length: 14 residues. From germline, CDR1 is MDHEN and CDR2 SYDVKM. The junction had 4 bases not matched to a gene; V was cut back by 5 bases and J by 1 base. CDR3 sequence (DNA): TGTGCCAGCAGTGTTACGGGAGGGTCCTACGAGCAGTACTTC. Translating it yields CASSVTGGSYEQYF.

The rearrangement joins TRBV11-2 to TRBJ2-3; D is uncertain. Germline loops: CDR1 SGHAT, CDR2 FQNNGV. The CDR3 has 15 amino acids. Trimming removed 0 bases from V and 4 bases from J, with 11 bases in between. CDR3 coding DNA: TGTGCCAGCAGCTTAGATTGGGATTTAGCAGATACGCAGTATTTT. It yields the protein CASSLDWDLADTQYF.

V and J are TRBV7-8 and TRBJ2-5; a possible D gene is TRBD1 (5 bases). CDR1 and CDR2 (germline): SGHVS, FQNEAQ. Trimming pared 6 bases from V and 5 bases from J, leaving 19 bases between. CDR3 length equals 15 residues. CDR3 protein: CASRRTPDGRETQYF. Here the CDR3 DNA reads TGTGCCAGCAGGCGGACACCGGACGGACGGGAGACCCAGTACTTC.

V usage is TRBV5-5 and J usage is TRBJ1-1, with D unresolved. V was pared by 4 bases and J by 8 bases, with 21 bases between. Germline V gene sequence: CDR1 SGHKS, CDR2 YYEKEE (reference sequence). The CDR3 runs to 15 residues. The CDR3 is CASSLLVSGRREAFF. DNA of the CDR3: TGTGCCAGCAGCCTCCTGGTCTCGGGGAGGAGGGAAGCTTTCTTT.

This clone showed up just a few times. This sequence joins TRBV9 and TRBJ2-7, with a possible D match to TRBD1 (5 bases). V was clipped by 5 bases and J by 7 bases, with 19 bases between them. The length of the CDR3 is 14 residues. Per germline, CDR1 SGDLS and CDR2 YYNGEE. For the CDR3, the DNA is TGTGCCAGCAGTGTTACTGGAGCTCAGGGTGAGCAGTACTTC. Its protein is CASSVTGAQGEQYF.

The chain uses TRBV24-1 and TRBJ1-2; the D is unclear. Per the germline V gene, CDR1 is KGHDR and CDR2 is SFDVKD. The V end was cut by 1 base, the J end by 9 bases, with 11 bases between. The CDR3 runs to 13 residues. CDR3 nucleotides: TGTGCCACCAGTGATTTTTGGGGATACAGCTACACCTTC. It encodes CATSDFWGYSYTF.

The CDR3 loop reads CASSQGGSGNTIYF. The CDR3 nucleotides are TGTGCCAGCAGCCAAGGGGGCTCTGGAAACACCATATATTTT. This chain joins TRBV11-3 and TRBJ1-3; tentative D call: TRBD1 (6 bases). The V gene lost 5 bases and the J gene lost 0 bases, with 8 bases spanning the gap. CDR1 is SGHNT and CDR2 is YENEEA in the germline V gene. The CDR3 runs to 14 residues.

The rearrangement links TRBV27 to TRBJ1-5; D not certain. V was shortened by 6 bases and J by 0 bases, with 15 bases between the two germline ends. This CDR3 has 16 residues. CDR1 MNHEY and CDR2 SMNVEV come from the germline V gene (reference sequence). The CDR3: CASRRGRANSNQPQHF. Written as DNA, the CDR3 is TGTGCCAGCAGGCGAGGACGGGCTAATAGCAATCAGCCCCAGCATTTT.

The chain couples TRBV10-3 to TRBJ2-2; D might be TRBD2 (5 bases). Trimming pared 3 bases from V and 4 bases from J, leaving 12 bases between. CDR1 and CDR2 (germline): ENHRY, SYGVKD. The CDR3 spans 15 residues. The CDR3 loop reads CAISEFGLATGELFF. Written as DNA, the CDR3 is TGTGCCATCAGTGAATTTGGGCTAGCCACCGGGGAGCTGTTTTTT.

This clone showed up just once. V and J are TRBV28 and TRBJ1-3, with a weak D call TRBD1 (6 bases). The CDR3 totals 15 residues. Germline CDR1 reads MDHEN; CDR2 reads SYDVKM. Trimming stripped 5 bases from V and 0 bases from J, with 11 bases between. This chain's CDR3 is CASSGDRSSGNTIYF. DNA for the CDR3: TGTGCCAGCAGTGGAGACAGGAGCTCTGGAAACACCATATATTTT.

The CDR3 nucleotides are TGTGCCAGCAGGCCTGGGACAGGGGGCTATAGCAATCAGCCCCAGCATTTT. Translated: CASRPGTGGYSNQPQHF. The chain joins TRBV28 to TRBJ1-5; 12 positions agree with TRBD1. The CDR3 is 17 residues long. V dropped 6 bases and J dropped 0; count of bases not matched to a gene: 6. Germline CDR1 reads MDHEN; CDR2 reads SYDVKM.

The rearrangement joins TRBV7-9 to TRBJ1-1; 7 nucleotides match TRBD1. Germline CDR1 SEHNR, CDR2 FQNEAQ (reference sequence). Trimming cost V 5 bases and J 3 bases; bases outside gene matches: 12. CDR3 length: 16 residues. This CDR3 reads CASSLDPGGWDTEAFF. The CDR3 DNA reads TGTGCCAGCAGCCTAGATCCAGGGGGATGGGACACTGAAGCTTTCTTT.

The chain uses TRBV7-9 and TRBJ1-1; possibly TRBD1 for D (5 bases). CDR1 and CDR2 from the germline V gene are SEHNR and FQNEAQ (reference sequence). Between the trimmed V and J ends, which lost 1 base and 4 bases, there was a span of 7 bases. This CDR3 contains 13 residues. CDR3 DNA sequence: TGTGCCAGCAGCTTAGGAGGGACCACTGAAGCTTTCTTT. As protein: CASSLGGTTEAFF. The full variable domain, its missing parts supplied by reference TRBV7-9 and TRBJ1-1, is DTGVSQNPRHKITKRGQNVTFRCDPISEHNRLYWYRQTLGQGPEFLTYFQNEAQLEKSRLLSDRFSAERPKGSFSTLEIQRTEQGDSAMYLCASSLGGTTEAFFGQGTRLTVV.